In this sample, the clone carrying this T cell receptor (beta chain) turned up a few times. The antigen remains unidentified. The ends lost 2 bases at V and 4 bases at J; junction bases unmatched: 3. The CDR3 length is 14 residues. CDR1 is MNHNS, CDR2 SASEGT, per germline. The entry originates in a study of T cell responses to AZD1222 COVID-19 vaccine. Study-wide points: Among those given AZD1222, only five or six were seropositive at baseline. Elevations in Spike-specific TCR breadth and depth followed administration of two AZD1222 doses. Donors, mostly white British, included more females; clonal diversity was possibly underestimated.

The table came from immunoSEQ multiplex PCR; TCRdb's copy has only in-frame clones and leaves some out. The sample includes 120,000 or so clones, roughly 91% of them seen just once. The sequenced sample was peripheral blood, obtained on day 0 of AZD1222 vaccination. The chain combines TRBV6-1 with TRBJ1-2, with 8 positions matching TRBD1. The clonotype comes from an adult in good health. This CDR3 is CASSELQGAYGYTF. In DNA, the CDR3 is TGTGCCAGCAGTGAATTGCAGGGGGCCTATGGCTACACCTTC.